Given below is one T cell receptor (beta chain) in context. Its antigen specificity is not known. Base-call qualities are not available, and no considerably larger clone is one nucleotide away. Each sample was amplified in two independent genomic DNA replicates, using about 0.47 ug for blood and roughly 1.5 ug for tumor or normal breast. Following the manufacturer's instructions, the ImmunoSeq Intro kit was used to carry out TCRB sequencing on genomic DNA. Multiplex PCR was run for approximately 29 cycles using proprietary primers and spike-in control sequences for absolute quantification. Single-end 150-bp reads were used to sequence an 87-bp fragment spanning the CDR3 and the flanking V and J genes. Seven samples, with two replicates for each sample, were multiplexed per lane of an Illumina MiSeq using version 3.0 chemistry. The authors processed their data as follows. Raw data were processed by the vendor's proprietary pipeline, with both replicates merged into one result per sample. To define clonotypes, the study grouped productive rearrangements that shared the V-gene family, CDR3 amino acid sequence and J-gene segment. Clonality was computed as 1 minus the normalized Shannon entropy (Pielou evenness) of TCRB abundances. To estimate T cell density, the total number of templates was divided by the input cell count, which was inferred from how much DNA went in. Recon with default parameters was used to estimate total repertoire diversity and clonality. Clonotypes with over 0.1% abundance in tumor and at least 32-fold higher abundance in tumor than in normal breast were defined as tumor-enriched. TCRdb took over this immuneACCESS table, retaining in-frame rearrangements with V and J assigned. Such tables are incomplete; in checked studies, under half of the missing clones stem from an unresolved V gene, and the remainder is unexplained. The V and J calls and clone size come from that table; D and trimming were worked out from the DNA. This sample gives about 34,000 clones in total; roughly four fifths of them show up just once. The ten largest clonotypes hold around 10% of the sample.

Unmatched junction bases come to 5, with V trimmed by 6 bases and J by 3 bases. From a lookup of the germline V gene (reference sequence), CDR1 and CDR2 are SEHNR and FQNEAQ. The CDR3, cysteine through phenylalanine, is 14 amino acids long. Only the CDR3 portion is preserved as DNA: 42 bases, with reading frame beginning at the first base. The data were taken from a study of early stage breast cancer tumors (dated by TCRdb to about 2017). About the investigation overall: Of the roughly 17 invasive breast tumors, about a dozen were found to be estrogen receptor-positive, progesterone receptor-positive and HER2-negative. The samples as a whole yielded 2 million to 3 million detected templates, corresponding to 950,000 to 1,300,000 unique clonotypes. The average read coverage per sample was about 10-fold. About 70% of the 12 ER+/PR+/HER2- tumors were invasive ductal carcinomas, while the other four were invasive lobular carcinomas.

Dicing about 19-55 mg of tumor tissue typically produced more than 3 ug of DNA. The study profiled bulk TCR beta-chain repertoires in matched peripheral blood, tumor and adjacent normal breast tissue taken from over 15 patients with early-stage breast cancer. After resection, tumor tissue identified by eye was cut out and put into prechilled RNAlater. Tumor tissue (roughly 20-50 mg) was diced and then homogenized with a TissueLyser II in RLTplus buffer containing beta-mercaptoethanol and antifoaming agent. The Qiagen AllPrep DNA/RNA Mini kit was used for genomic DNA extraction. What the research found in general, with its limitations: Bulk genomic DNA sequencing of unsorted cells missed chain pairing and functional markers such as CD4, CD8 and FOXP3. Analysis by tumor subtype was prevented by the small cohort size. Approximately 2.3-fold higher T cell density and higher clonality were observed in tumors than in adjacent normal breast tissue. Repertoires from blood and normal breast were more alike than repertoires from blood and tumor, and in about 90% of the 16 patients, comparing each tissue with blood separated tumor from normal. Enriched TCRB sequences shared across patients were mostly commonly generated sequences, unlikely to play an important role in the tumor microenvironment.

This sequence originates from a person younger than 45 with breast cancer. This chain joins TRBV7-9 to TRBJ2-5; the central 9 bases match TRBD1. Material for sequencing was breast tumor tissue. The DNA reads as follows: TGTGCCAGCAGGCAACAGGGGGCGGAAGAGACCCAGTACTTC. Protein translation: CASRQQGAEETQYF.